The rows below give T cell receptor beta chains drawn from one sample of a study of beta chain features in type 1 diabetes. Some clones are missing from TCRdb's copy, which holds only in-frame ones; the method was immunoSEQ multiplex PCR. The table shows 390,000 or so clones, with over 11% occurring only once. The sequencing sample was made of naive CD4+ T cells from blood. The receptors stem from a man aged 30 to 39 in good health. CDR3s include the opening cysteine and the closing phenylalanine or tryptophan. D genes are given only for firm matches. Size values are once, few and many counts, or a class for expanded clones, and some rows have none.

TRBD1,few,TRBJ1-1,TRBV13,TGTGCCAGCAGCTCCAGGGACAGGAGGGCGAGTAACACTGAAGCTTTCTTT,CASSSRDRRASNTEAFF
TRBD1,-,TRBJ2-7,TRBV10-3,TGTGCCATCAGTGGTGGACAGGGTCGCGAGCAGTACTTC,CAISGGQGREQYF
TRBD2,few,TRBJ2-5,TRBV10-3,TGTGCCATCAGTGAGTCGTTAGCGGGAGCTCGAGAGACCCAGTACTTC,CAISESLAGARETQYF
-,-,TRBJ2-5,TRBV4-2,TGTGCCAGCAGCCAAGAGTTTAAGGAGACCCAGTACTTC,CASSQEFKETQYF
-,few,TRBJ1-2,TRBV23-1,TGCGCCAGCAGTCAATCGGGAATAGGGCGGAACTATGGCTACACCTTC,CASSQSGIGRNYGYTF
-,few,TRBJ2-2,TRBV30,TGTGCCTGGAGCTCCCACGGGGAGCTGTTTTTT,CAWSSHGELFF
-,-,TRBJ1-4,TRBV6-5,TGTGCCAGCAGTTACTCGCCAGGGCAGGAAAAACTGTTTTTT,CASSYSPGQEKLFF
TRBD2,few,TRBJ2-4,TRBV4-2,TGTGCCAGCAGCCCAACTGCGGGGGGGCTTGGGAACATTCAGTACTTC,CASSPTAGGLGNIQYF
-,-,TRBJ1-4,TRBV5-1,TGCGCCAGCAGCTTGGACGGGATCACTAATGAAAAACTGTTTTTT,CASSLDGITNEKLFF
-,-,TRBJ2-5,TRBV7-9,TGTGCCAGCAGCGCAATGGCAGGCGTCGGGACCCAGTACTTC,CASSAMAGVGTQYF
-,few,TRBJ2-7,TRBV25-1,TGTGCCAGCAGGAGGCTCTACGAGCAGTACTTC,CASRRLYEQYF
-,-,TRBJ2-3,TRBV28,TGTGCCAGCAGGGGGCTTGGCGGTCCCGATACGCAGTATTTT,CASRGLGGPDTQYF
TRBD2,many,TRBJ2-3,TRBV10-3,TGTGCCATCATATCTAGCGGGAGTCCGGCAGATACGCAGTATTTT,CAIISSGSPADTQYF
TRBD1,few,TRBJ2-7,TRBV7-2,TGTGCCAGCAGCATGAGGGACAGGGGGCTGGGGGAGCAGTACTTC,CASSMRDRGLGEQYF
-,-,TRBJ2-7,TRBV18,TGTGCCAGCTCACTGATCGGTAGCGGACCAGTTAATCCATCCGAGCAGTACTTC,CASSLIGSGPVNPSEQYF
TRBD2,few,TRBJ2-3,TRBV14,TGTGCCAGCAGCCGTAGTCGCCCGGGACTAGCGGCCACAGATACGCAGTATTTT,CASSRSRPGLAATDTQYF
TRBD1,-,TRBJ1-5,TRBV27,TGTGCCAGCAGGAAGACAGGGGGAAGTAATCAGCCCCAGCATTTT,CASRKTGGSNQPQHF
-,few,TRBJ2-1,TRBV9,TGTGCCAGCGGCGGAGCCCTTCGTGGTGAGCAGTTCTTC,CASGGALRGEQFF
-,-,TRBJ1-1,TRBV18,TGTGCCAGCTCACTTAGGGTCATGGGGAACACTGAAGCTTTCTTT,CASSLRVMGNTEAFF
-,-,TRBJ2-3,TRBV30,TGTGCCTGGAGTACGGGAGGCACAGATACGCAGTATTTT,CAWSTGGTDTQYF
-,few,TRBJ2-3,TRBV2,TGTGCCAGCACATTGGCAGATACGCAGTATTTT,CASTLADTQYF
TRBD2,few,TRBJ2-3,TRBV7-2,TGTGCCAGCAGCTGGACTAGCGGGGGGGCAGATACGCAGTATTTT,CASSWTSGGADTQYF
-,-,TRBJ1-2,TRBV7-2,TGTGCCAGCAGCCCCTCGGGAAGCTATGGCTACACCTTC,CASSPSGSYGYTF
-,few,TRBJ1-2,TRBV7-2,TGTGCCAGCAGCTTAGGGGGAGAATCCTATGGCTACACCTTC,CASSLGGESYGYTF
-,few,TRBJ2-5,TRBV29-1,TGCAGCGTACCAGGGTTCAGCGACCAAGAGACCCAGTACTTC,CSVPGFSDQETQYF
TRBD1,few,TRBJ2-3,TRBV18,TGTGCCAGCTCACCATTAGCCCAGGGGGCAATAGATACGCAGTATTTT,CASSPLAQGAIDTQYF
-,few,TRBJ2-3,TRBV28,TGTGCCAGCAGTTTTGCCCCCGGGGAAACAGGAGATACGCAGTATTTT,CASSFAPGETGDTQYF
-,-,TRBJ2-1,TRBV2,TGTGCCAGCTCTCGACGAGGCAATGAGCAGTTCTTC,CASSRRGNEQFF
-,-,TRBJ1-1,TRBV14,TGTGCCAGCAGCCAAAGCACTGAAGCTTTCTTT,CASSQSTEAFF
TRBD2,few,TRBJ2-3,TRBV7-2,TGTGCCAGCAGAAGCCGGGGGGGCACGGATACGCAGTATTTT,CASRSRGGTDTQYF
-,-,TRBJ1-1,TRBV10-3,TGTGCCATCGGCGGGGAACAGGGTTACACTGAAGCTTTCTTT,CAIGGEQGYTEAFF